What follows is one T cell receptor (beta chain) and its context. Its antigen is unknown. Using immunoSEQ multiplex PCR, the repertoire was profiled, and TCRdb retains in-frame clones only, with some absent. The sample consists of approximately 80,000 clones, 89% of them appearing once. The sample is drawn from a study of OX40 agonist ivuxolimab in advanced cancers. Whole-study results and caveats: Within 6 weeks, CD4+ and CD8+ blood T cells expanded clonally at 0.1 to 3.0 mg/kg. CD4+ T cells averaged fewer expanded clones than CD8+ T cells.

In germline, CDR1 is SEHNR, CDR2 FQNEAQ (reference sequence). This CDR3 is 15 amino acids long. Trimming removed 2 bases from V and 6 bases from J, with 16 bases in between. This chain joins TRBV7-9 and TRBJ2-5; D perhaps matches TRBD1 (6 bases). The TCR sequence derives from an adult with an advanced solid tumor such as melanoma, head and neck, liver or kidney cancer. Material: CD4+ or CD8+ T cells sorted from blood, obtained in a trial of the OX40 agonist ivuxolimab. CDR3 bases: TGTGCCAGCAGCTTATCTTCGGGACACGGACAGACCCAGTACTTC. Its translation: CASSLSSGHGQTQYF.